The 28 T cell receptor beta chains listed next were all sequenced from one sample in a study of OX40 agonist ivuxolimab in advanced cancers. The method was immunoSEQ multiplex PCR; TCRdb's version includes in-frame clones alone and lacks a portion of them. The table shows tens of thousands of clones, with roughly 90% occurring only once. This sample comprised CD4+ or CD8+ T cells sorted from blood, obtained in a trial of the OX40 agonist ivuxolimab. These receptors were taken from an adult with an advanced solid tumor such as melanoma, head and neck, liver or kidney cancer.

This chain joins TRBV4-1 and TRBJ2-1; D not certain. Germline CDR1 MGHRA, CDR2 YSYEKL. Trimming shortened V by 4 bases and J by 3 bases, and 4 bases separated the two germline ends. This CDR3 comprises 12 residues. The CDR3 region is CASSRDYNEQFF. The CDR3 DNA reads as TGCGCCAGCAGCCGGGACTACAATGAGCAGTTCTTC.

This rearrangement joins TRBV2 to TRBJ2-3, with TRBD2 identical over 16 bases. Trimming at V came to 8 bases and at J to 1 base, leaving 6 bases not matched to a gene. This CDR3 is built from 17 residues. Germline V CDR1 and CDR2: SNHLY, FYNNEI. The CDR3 protein is CASSGLAGGAGTDTQYF. The DNA of the CDR3 is TGTGCCAGCTCGGGACTAGCGGGAGGGGCGGGCACAGATACGCAGTATTTT.

V gene TRBV2 combines with J gene TRBJ2-5; 7 bases fit TRBD1. CDR1 and CDR2 from the germline V gene are SNHLY and FYNNEI. V gave up 6 bases and J gave up 4 bases; unmatched junction bases: 11. This CDR3 has 15 residues. The CDR3 nucleotides are TGTGCCAGCAGCCCCTACGGGGACAGCCTAGAGACCCAGTACTTC. It is translated as CASSPYGDSLETQYF.

The rearrangement links TRBV7-3 to TRBJ2-1, with D perhaps matching TRBD1 or TRBD2 (6 bases each). Between the trimmed V and J ends, which lost 5 bases and 0 bases, there was a span of 14 bases. CDR1 and CDR2 from the germline V gene are SGHTA and FQGTGA. The CDR3 extends over 16 amino acids. For the CDR3, the DNA is TGTGCCAGCAGCCCCCGAGGGGGGAGCTCCTACAATGAGCAGTTCTTC. This gives the protein CASSPRGGSSYNEQFF.

For the CDR3, the DNA is TGTGCCAGCTCGAAGGACAATATTGGTGGCTACACCTTC. It codes for CASSKDNIGGYTF. This chain joins TRBV2 and TRBJ1-2, with a weak D call TRBD1 (5 bases). The germline gives CDR1 SNHLY, CDR2 FYNNEI. V shed 8 bases and J shed 7 bases, with 17 bases lying between them. This CDR3 has 13 residues.

This clone was recorded a few times. The V call is TRBV7-2, the J call TRBJ1-2, with D possibly matching TRBD1 (5 bases). The CDR3 is made up of 13 amino acids. V was clipped by 8 bases and J by 4 bases, with 14 bases between them. CDR1 is SGHTA, CDR2 FQGNSA, per germline. The CDR3 sequence: CASGRGGPYGYTF. CDR3 bases: TGTGCCAGCGGCCGGGGGGGACCCTATGGCTACACCTTC.

V gene TRBV4-1 combines with J gene TRBJ2-7; a possible D gene is TRBD2 (6 bases). Germline CDR1 and CDR2: MGHRA and YSYEKL. The length of the CDR3 is 19 residues. V was shortened by 3 bases and J by 1 base, with 25 bases between the two germline ends. CDR3: CASSHVFSGGFRSSYEQYF. The DNA of the CDR3 is TGCGCCAGCAGCCACGTCTTCAGCGGAGGGTTTCGGTCGTCCTACGAGCAGTACTTC.

J is TRBJ2-1 and V is TRBV15; D ambiguous. The CDR3 is 15 amino acids. Germline V gives CDR1 LNHNV, CDR2 YYDKDF (reference sequence). V lost 5 bases and J 7 bases, leaving 18 bases between the germline ends. The CDR3 reads CATSSRTTPGNEQFF. CDR3 nucleotides: TGTGCCACCAGCTCAAGGACCACTCCCGGGAATGAGCAGTTCTTC.

CDR3 nucleotides: TGTGCCAGCAGCTTTGGTTGGAGTTTTGGAAACACCATATATTTT. It encodes CASSFGWSFGNTIYF. The gene calls are TRBV5-6 and TRBJ1-3; D is unresolved. The CDR3 is 15 amino acids. Germline V CDR1 and CDR2: SGHDT, YYEEEE. Trimming took off 2 bases at V and 3 bases at J, with 12 bases between the two ends.

With respect to this clone: At one end, the junction sequence differs from germline, possibly due to a read error. The rearrangement links TRBV7-7 to TRBJ2-5; no reliable D call. The V gene's germline CDR1 is SSHAT and CDR2 FNYEAQ (reference sequence). The CDR3 totals 14 residues. CDR3 bases: TGTGCTAGCAGCCGCGACCGAATTCAAGAGACCCAGTACTTC. This codes for CASSRDRIQETQYF.

The chain couples TRBV4-2 to TRBJ2-2; the match to TRBD1 covers 8 bases. In germline, CDR1 is LGHNA, CDR2 YNFKEQ. This CDR3 has 15 amino acids. V lost 5 bases and J lost 3; bases outside the gene matches: 5. CDR3 sequence (DNA): TGTGCCAGCAGCTTTCAGGGGGCGGACACCGGGGAGCTGTTTTTT. It is translated as CASSFQGADTGELFF.

This chain uses TRBV5-1 with TRBJ2-5; 9 nucleotides line up with TRBD2. CDR1 is SGHRS, CDR2 YFSETQ, per germline. Trimming took 2 bases from V and 5 from J; bases not matched to a gene: 7. CDR3 length: 15 residues. The CDR3 sequence is CASSLGGRAEETQYF. The CDR3 DNA follows: TGCGCCAGCAGCTTAGGCGGGAGGGCCGAGGAGACCCAGTACTTC. Combining the CDR3 with reference TRBV5-1 and TRBJ2-5 gives the whole variable domain KAGVTQTPRYLIKTRGQQVTLSCSPISGHRSVSWYQQTPGQGLQFLFEYFSETQRNKGNFPGRFSGRQFSNSRSEMNVSTLELGDSALYLCASSLGGRAEETQYFGPGTRLLVL.

The J gene is TRBJ2-2, the V gene TRBV5-1; tentatively, D is TRBD2 (5 bases). The CDR3 spans 16 residues. From germline, CDR1 is SGHRS and CDR2 YFSETQ. V lost 4 bases to trimming and J lost 1 base, with 14 bases between them. For the CDR3, the DNA is TGCGCCAGCAGCCCTTCGGCGGGCTGGAACACCGGGGAGCTGTTTTTT. It codes for CASSPSAGWNTGELFF.

V is TRBV5-1 and J is TRBJ2-5; TRBD2 aligns across 8 bases. Germline-derived CDR1 and CDR2 are SGHRS and YFSETQ. CDR3 length: 15 amino acids. V trimming: 0 bases; J trimming: 5 bases; junction bases outside the gene matches: 6. The CDR3 region is CASSLGQPGGETQYF. The CDR3 coding sequence is TGCGCCAGCAGCTTGGGACAACCGGGGGGGGAGACCCAGTACTTC.

The chain uses TRBV7-9 and TRBJ1-1; tentatively, D is TRBD1 (6 bases). Germline values: CDR1 SEHNR, CDR2 FQNEAQ (reference sequence). Trimming removed 2 bases at V and 1 base at J, with 8 bases between. This CDR3 is built from 14 residues. CDR3 bases: TGTGCCAGCAGCTTACTGGGACAGAACACTGAAGCTTTCTTT. It codes for CASSLLGQNTEAFF.

The chain's CDR3 is CASSTQPGQGIYGYTF. CDR3 bases: TGTGCCAGCAGCACGCAACCGGGACAGGGGATCTATGGCTACACCTTC. The chain has TRBV5-5 and TRBJ1-2; TRBD1 matches at 10 bases. With V trimmed by 4 bases and J by 4 bases, 10 bases remained unmatched. This CDR3 has 16 amino acids. Germline assignment: CDR1 SGHKS and CDR2 YYEKEE (reference sequence). The full variable domain, with the rest looked up from reference TRBV5-5 and TRBJ1-2, is DAGVTQSPTHLIKTRGQQVTLRCSPISGHKSVSWYQQVLGQGPQFIFQYYEKEERGRGNFPDRFSARQFPNYSSELNVNALLLGDSALYLCASSTQPGQGIYGYTFGSGTRLTVV.

The gene calls are TRBV10-3 and TRBJ1-5; D is ambiguous. V lost 4 bases, J lost 0 bases, and 13 bases lay in between. The germline V gene has CDR1 ENHRY and CDR2 SYGVKD. CDR3 length: 16 amino acids. The CDR3 DNA is TGTGCCATCAGTGGGACGGAGTTTTATAGCAATCAGCCCCAGCATTTT. Protein sequence: CAISGTEFYSNQPQHF.

This clone was recorded once. This chain connects TRBV25-1 to TRBJ1-1; 7 positions agree with TRBD1. The trim removed 6 bases at V and 1 base at J, leaving 2 bases unmatched. The CDR3 sequence is 13 residues long. Germline V gives CDR1 MGHDK, CDR2 SYGVNS. CDR3 protein: CASRGTENTEAFF. CDR3 in DNA: TGTGCCAGCAGGGGGACAGAGAACACTGAAGCTTTCTTT.

This clone was recorded once. V and J are TRBV4-1 and TRBJ2-5, with 9 bases identical to TRBD1. Germline lookup yields CDR1 MGHRA and CDR2 YSYEKL. V dropped 3 bases and J dropped 2; count of bases not matched to a gene: 10. CDR3 length equals 17 residues. This CDR3 reads CASSQDPQGAQQETQYF. The CDR3 DNA sequence: TGCGCCAGCAGCCAGGACCCACAGGGGGCGCAGCAAGAGACCCAGTACTTC.

The CDR3 sequence: CASSFAGANVLTF. CDR3 coding DNA: TGTGCCAGCAGCTTTGCCGGGGCCAACGTCCTGACTTTC. This chain links TRBV11-3 with TRBJ2-6; D is ambiguous. Trimming removed 3 bases at V and 4 bases at J, with 4 bases between. Germline V CDR1 and CDR2: SGHNT, YENEEA. The CDR3 is made up of 13 amino acids.

The gene calls are TRBV9 and TRBJ1-3; tentative D call: TRBD1 (6 bases). Germline V gene data show CDR1 as SGDLS and CDR2 as YYNGEE. The CDR3 contains 19 residues. V was cut by 2 bases and J by 2 bases, with 23 bases left in between. The CDR3 coding sequence is TGTGCCAGCAGCGTCGGGAAAGAGGTCCGGGGGGCCCCTGGAAACACCATATATTTT. Translated: CASSVGKEVRGAPGNTIYF.

The chain recombines TRBV6-6 with TRBJ1-2; 9 nucleotides match TRBD1. J lost 4 bases, V lost 6 bases, and 6 bases had no gene match. Germline CDR1 reads MNHNY; CDR2 reads SVGAGI (reference sequence). The CDR3 spans 14 residues. The CDR3 is CASSPGTGLYGYTF. The CDR3 bases are TGTGCCAGCAGCCCCGGGACAGGGCTCTATGGCTACACCTTC.

The chain is built from TRBV6-5 and TRBJ2-1; possibly TRBD2 for D (6 bases). Germline assignment: CDR1 MNHEY and CDR2 SVGAGI. This CDR3 has 13 amino acids. Trimming pared 6 bases from V and 10 bases from J, leaving 16 bases between. CDR3 bases: TGTGCCAGCAGCCGTCGCCCGGCGGGGGAGCAGTTCTTC. It yields the protein CASSRRPAGEQFF.

The chain carries TRBV6-6 and TRBJ2-7; D might be TRBD1 or TRBD2, each matching 5 bases. CDR1 and CDR2 from the germline V gene are MNHNY and SVGAGI (reference sequence). V lost 5 bases to trimming and J lost 0 bases, with 11 bases between them. CDR3 length: 14 residues. Here the CDR3 DNA reads TGTGCCAGCAGTCTCGATGGGACCTCCTACGAGCAGTACTTC. Translated, it gives CASSLDGTSYEQYF.

This clone was recorded once. The chain carries TRBV7-6 and TRBJ2-5, with TRBD1 matching 9 bases. This CDR3 is 14 amino acids long. Looked up from germline, CDR1 is SGHVS and CDR2 is FNYEAQ. The V segment lost 6 bases and the J segment 1 base; nucleotides outside the gene matches: 3. Here the CDR3 DNA reads TGTGCCAGCAGTCAGGACAGGGGCCAAGAGACCCAGTACTTC. Protein product: CASSQDRGQETQYF.

A few counts support this clone. The CDR3 spells CASGTPGYEQYF. The DNA for the CDR3 is TGCGCCAGCGGGACCCCGGGCTACGAGCAGTACTTC. The gene calls are TRBV10-2 and TRBJ2-7; D is tentatively TRBD1 or TRBD2 (5 bases each). CDR1 is WSHSY, CDR2 SAAADI, per germline. This CDR3 spans 12 amino acids. V was pared by 8 bases and J by 3 bases, with 11 bases between.

In this sample, this clone turned up a few times. CDR3 loop: CASSSFEGQAYEQYF. For the CDR3, the DNA is TGTGCCAGCAGCTCGTTCGAGGGACAGGCCTACGAGCAGTACTTC. This chain connects TRBV5-6 to TRBJ2-7; TRBD1 matches 8 bases. V dropped 3 bases and J dropped 2; count of bases not matched to a gene: 7. CDR3 length: 15 residues. Germline assignment: CDR1 SGHDT and CDR2 YYEEEE. Using reference TRBV5-6 and TRBJ2-7 for the parts outside the CDR3, the full variable domain is DAGVTQSPTHLIKTRGQQVTLRCSPKSGHDTVSWYQQALGQGPQFIFQYYEEEERQRGNFPDRFSGHQFPNYSSELNVNALLLGDSALYLCASSSFEGQAYEQYFGPGTRLTVT.

The V gene is TRBV2, the J gene TRBJ2-3; 12 bases fit TRBD2. Germline loops: CDR1 SNHLY, CDR2 FYNNEI. This CDR3 has 16 amino acids. J gave up 6 bases and V 6 bases, and 10 bases lay outside the gene matches. CDR3 bases: TGTGCCAGCAGAAAAGGACTAGCGGGATCTTGGGATACGCAGTATTTT. It yields the protein CASRKGLAGSWDTQYF.